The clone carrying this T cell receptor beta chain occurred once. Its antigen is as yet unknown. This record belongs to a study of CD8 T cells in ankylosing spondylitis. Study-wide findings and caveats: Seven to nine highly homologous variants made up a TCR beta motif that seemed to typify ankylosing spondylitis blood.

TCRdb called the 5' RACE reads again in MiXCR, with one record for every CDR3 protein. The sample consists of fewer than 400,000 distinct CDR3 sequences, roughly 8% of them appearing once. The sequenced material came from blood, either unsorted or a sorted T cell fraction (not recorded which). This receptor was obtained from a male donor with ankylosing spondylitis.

Here the CDR3 reads CASSFSGTGGGGYTF. In DNA, the CDR3 is TGTGCCAGCAGTTTTTCCGGGACAGGGGGCGGTGGCTACACCTTC. The V and J genes are TRBV27 and TRBJ1-2, with TRBD1 matching over 12 bases. Trimming cost V 3 bases and J 7 bases; bases outside gene matches: 6. This CDR3 has 15 residues. Germline CDR1 MNHEY, CDR2 SMNVEV (reference sequence).